Each of the 12 T cell receptor beta chains below was sequenced from the same sample in a study of blood T cell repertoires in COVID-19. Produced via immunoSEQ multiplex PCR; TCRdb's table is partial and in-frame only. The repertoire holds over 150,000 clones, with 83% as singletons. Sequenced sample: peripheral blood. The receptors derive from a woman of 80 years or more with acute or convalescent COVID-19.

J is TRBJ1-1 and V is TRBV30, with unresolved D. The CDR3 extends over 13 amino acids. The ends were cut back, 2 bases at V and 10 bases at J, with 17 bases in the middle. Germline V lookup: CDR1 GTSNPN, CDR2 SVGIG (reference sequence). Here the CDR3 DNA reads TGTGCCTGGAGTCCCACGTCGGTGGGAGTAGCTTTCTTT. As protein: CAWSPTSVGVAFF.

The V call is TRBV5-1, the J call TRBJ2-1; 10 bases align to TRBD2. V lost 5 bases and J lost 10; bases outside the gene matches: 12. This CDR3 is built from 15 residues. Germline CDR1 reads SGHRS; CDR2 reads YFSETQ. CDR3 nucleotide sequence: TGCGCCAGCAGACTGGGACTAGCGACCCAAAGGGAGCAGTTCTTC. Translation: CASRLGLATQREQFF.

CDR3 coding DNA: TGTGCCAGCAGCGTATCCGGGACTAGCGGGATCTACGAGCAGTACTTC. The encoded protein is CASSVSGTSGIYEQYF. The rearrangement links TRBV9 to TRBJ2-7; 13 bases fit TRBD2. With 1 base clipped from V and 3 bases from J, the junction kept 4 bases outside the gene matches. The CDR3 has 16 amino acids. Germline V lookup: CDR1 SGDLS, CDR2 YYNGEE.

A few counts support this clone. V usage is TRBV19 and J usage is TRBJ2-7; 8 bases align to TRBD1. The CDR3 totals 14 residues. Germline-derived CDR1 and CDR2 are LNHDA and SQIVND (reference sequence). The junction had 9 bases not matched to a gene; V was cut back by 5 bases and J by 6 bases. The DNA of the CDR3 is TGTGCCAGTAGTCTAAGGACAGGGCGGGCCGAGCAGTACTTC. This sequence encodes CASSLRTGRAEQYF.

V usage is TRBV20-1 and J usage is TRBJ2-1; the D gene is possibly TRBD1 (6 bases). This CDR3 is 12 amino acids long. From germline, CDR1 is DFQATT and CDR2 SNEGSKA (reference sequence). V gave up 3 bases and J gave up 12 bases, with 15 bases separating them. The chain's CDR3 is CSASLTGFGQFF. Written as DNA, the CDR3 is TGCAGTGCTAGTCTTACAGGGTTTGGGCAGTTCTTC.

The chain recombines TRBV18 with TRBJ1-1; no firm D call. This CDR3 region has 13 residues. With 1 base removed from V and 5 bases from J, the gap between germline ends came to 8 bases. Germline values: CDR1 KGHSH, CDR2 LQKENI. In DNA, the CDR3 is TGTGCCAGCTCACCACAGACGGGGACTGAAGCTTTCTTT. The encoded protein is CASSPQTGTEAFF.

The rearrangement uses TRBV3-1 (or the pseudogene TRBV3-2) and TRBJ2-5; D not certain. V dropped 0 bases and J dropped 1 base, with 15 bases sitting between them. From germline, CDR1 is LGHDT and CDR2 YNNKEL (reference sequence). The CDR3 is 17 amino acids. CDR3 amino acids: CASSQERRQKTQETQYF. The CDR3 DNA reads TGTGCCAGCAGCCAAGAAAGGCGGCAGAAGACCCAAGAGACCCAGTACTTC.

The chain is built from TRBV6-5 and TRBJ1-6; D ambiguous. CDR1 and CDR2 from the germline V gene are MNHEY and SVGAGI. The CDR3 is 15 amino acids. Trimming took 6 bases from V and 10 from J, leaving 19 bases between them. The CDR3 loop reads CASRPQVGRNSPLHF. CDR3 nucleotides: TGTGCCAGCAGGCCCCAGGTTGGGCGCAACTCACCCCTCCACTTT.

The DNA of the CDR3 is TGTGCCAGCAGCATTGACAGCTACGAGCAGTACTTC. Translating gives CASSIDSYEQYF. The gene calls are TRBV11-2 and TRBJ2-7; tentative D call: TRBD1 (5 bases). Germline V lookup: CDR1 SGHAT, CDR2 FQNNGV. CDR3 length: 12 amino acids. The V gene lost 5 bases and the J gene lost 3 bases, with 8 bases spanning the gap.

The chain links TRBV5-1 to TRBJ2-7; D possibly corresponds to TRBD2 (7 bases). V dropped 0 bases and J dropped 4 bases, with 14 bases sitting between them. Germline V gene lookup returns CDR1 SGHRS and CDR2 YFSETQ. The CDR3 consists of 15 residues. CDR3 sequence (DNA): TGCGCCAGCAGCTTGGCGGGGGGCGATCGGTACGAGCAGTACTTC. It is translated as CASSLAGGDRYEQYF. Full variable domain (rest looked up from reference TRBV5-1 and TRBJ2-7): KAGVTQTPRYLIKTRGQQVTLSCSPISGHRSVSWYQQTPGQGLQFLFEYFSETQRNKGNFPGRFSGRQFSNSRSEMNVSTLELGDSALYLCASSLAGGDRYEQYFGPGTRLTVT.

The genes are TRBV28 and TRBJ1-2, with a possible D match to TRBD1 (5 bases). V was clipped by 4 bases and J by 4 bases, with 19 bases between them. Germline V CDR1 and CDR2: MDHEN, SYDVKM. The CDR3 covers 16 residues. In DNA, the CDR3 is TGTGCCAGCAGTTCTCCTTTGGGGCTAACGGGCTATGGCTACACCTTC. It specifies CASSSPLGLTGYGYTF.

V gene TRBV4-1 combines with J gene TRBJ1-2; D is unclear. The CDR3 length is 15 residues. V was trimmed by 0 bases and J by 2 bases, leaving 10 bases between them. From germline, CDR1 is MGHRA and CDR2 YSYEKL. The CDR3 region is CASSQDLQRNYGYTF. In nucleotides, the CDR3 is TGCGCCAGCAGCCAAGATTTGCAGCGAAACTATGGCTACACCTTC.